Detailed here is one TCR beta chain. Each CDR3 protein is one row after TCRdb ran MiXCR on the RT-PCR reads. In the table there are hundreds of thousands of distinct CDR3 sequences, around 14% of which are singletons. V gave up 4 bases and J gave up 4 bases, with 13 bases separating them. The germline V gene encodes CDR1 SGHVS and CDR2 FNYEAQ. The CDR3 consists of 15 residues. This entry is derived from a study of response to subunit inactivated influenza vaccine. The source is a man aged 50-59 years who received an inactivated influenza vaccine. The rearrangement uses TRBV7-6 and TRBJ1-4, with a possible D match to TRBD1 (6 bases). Sequences were derived from PBMCs from blood, sampled approximately 15 days before vaccination. The DNA of the CDR3 is TGTGCCAGCAGCTCCCGGGACACCGGTAATGAAAAACTGTTTTTT. This translates into CASSSRDTGNEKLFF.